These 6 T cell receptor beta chains came from one sample sequenced in a study of PD-1 blockade in classical Hodgkin lymphoma. Brentuximab vedotin exposure varied among the patients, all of whom had relapsed after autologous stem cell transplantation. Measured with immunoSEQ multiplex PCR; TCRdb has only the in-frame clones, and not every one. The sample has under 5,000 clones, around four fifths seen once; the top ten hold roughly a third. This specimen consisted of peripheral blood mononuclear cells (PBMCs), obtained at baseline. The receptor source for this set is a human donor with classical Hodgkin lymphoma.

The chain is built from TRBV12-5 and TRBJ1-5; no clear D gene. The CDR3 is made up of 15 amino acids. CDR1 and CDR2 from the germline V gene are LGHNT and FRNRAP. Trimming stripped 9 bases from V and 0 bases from J, with 15 bases between. CDR3 coding DNA: TGTGCTAGGGTGCGTGAGGTGTATAGCAATCAGCCCCAGCATTTT. Its protein is CARVREVYSNQPQHF. The full variable domain, in which reference TRBV12-5 and TRBJ1-5 provide the parts outside the CDR3, is DARVTQTPRHKVTEMGQEVTMRCQPILGHNTVFWYRQTMMQGLELLAYFRNRAPLDDSGMPKDRFSAEMPDATLATLKIQPSEPRDSAVYFCARVREVYSNQPQHFGDGTRLSIL.

CDR3 residues: CASSLDRDLGLAGVYEQYF. For the CDR3, the DNA is TGTGCCAGCAGCTTGGATCGGGACCTAGGACTAGCGGGAGTCTACGAGCAGTACTTC. V usage is TRBV5-6 and J usage is TRBJ2-7, with 13 bases aligning to TRBD2. Trimming removed 0 bases from V and 3 bases from J; junction bases left unmatched: 12. The CDR3 totals 19 residues. Germline CDR1 SGHDT, CDR2 YYEEEE.

The gene calls are TRBV7-9 and TRBJ2-7, with no clear D. Per the germline V gene, CDR1 is SEHNR and CDR2 is FQNEAQ (reference sequence). This CDR3 has 12 amino acids. V was shortened by 6 bases and J by 6 bases, with 12 bases between the two germline ends. CDR3 in amino acids: CASSLLGFEQYF. CDR3 DNA: TGTGCCAGCAGTCTCCTGGGTTTCGAGCAGTACTTC. The full variable domain, rest sourced from reference TRBV7-9 and TRBJ2-7, is DTGVSQNPRHKITKRGQNVTFRCDPISEHNRLYWYRQTLGQGPEFLTYFQNEAQLEKSRLLSDRFSAERPKGSFSTLEIQRTEQGDSAMYLCASSLLGFEQYFGPGTRLTVT.

The chain carries TRBV11-2 and TRBJ1-1; tentatively, D is TRBD1 (6 bases). This CDR3 spans 16 amino acids. The germline V and J ends were trimmed by 1 base and 0 bases, with 12 bases remaining between them. CDR1 and CDR2 from the germline V gene are SGHAT and FQNNGV. The CDR3 bases are TGTGCCAGCAGCTTAGGTGGGACAACCCTGAACACTGAAGCTTTCTTT. Amino acid sequence: CASSLGGTTLNTEAFF.

This chain joins TRBV5-4 and TRBJ2-5, with D unclear. Germline CDR1 is SGHNT and CDR2 is YYREEE (reference sequence). Deletions cut 0 bases from V and 5 bases from J, with 14 bases between. The CDR3 is made up of 15 amino acids. CDR3 bases: TGTGCCAGCAGCTTGGTCGTCCTAGGTTCGGAGACCCAGTACTTC. This sequence encodes CASSLVVLGSETQYF.

The rearrangement links TRBV28 to TRBJ1-6; 8 bases fit TRBD1. The germline V gene has CDR1 MDHEN and CDR2 SYDVKM. V dropped 5 bases and J dropped 4; count of bases not matched to a gene: 4. The CDR3 covers 15 residues. CDR3 sequence (DNA): TGTGCCAGCAGTGGGGACAGGTGGTATAATTCACCCCTCCACTTT. As protein: CASSGDRWYNSPLHF. The full variable domain, rest sourced from reference TRBV28 and TRBJ1-6, is DVKVTQSSRYLVKRTGEKVFLECVQDMDHENMFWYRQDPGLGLRLIYFSYDVKMKEKGDIPEGYSVSREKKERFSLILESASTNQTSMYLCASSGDRWYNSPLHFGNGTRLTVT.